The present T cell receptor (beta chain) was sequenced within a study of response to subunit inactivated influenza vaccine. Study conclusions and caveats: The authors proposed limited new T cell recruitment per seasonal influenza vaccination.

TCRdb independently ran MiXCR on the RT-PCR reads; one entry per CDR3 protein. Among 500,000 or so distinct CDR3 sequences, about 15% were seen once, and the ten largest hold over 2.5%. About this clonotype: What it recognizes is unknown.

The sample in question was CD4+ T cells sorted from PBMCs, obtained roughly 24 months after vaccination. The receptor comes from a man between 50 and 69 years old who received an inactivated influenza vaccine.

CDR3 sequence reads: CASSLSVGGLEQFF. The CDR3 coding sequence is TGTGCCAGCAGTTTGAGTGTTGGGGGTTTGGAGCAGTTCTTC. The chain carries TRBV12-3 or TRBV12-4 and TRBJ2-1; D possibly matches TRBD1 or TRBD2 (5 bases each). The germline V and J ends were trimmed by 3 bases and 10 bases, with 16 bases remaining between them. The CDR3 is 14 amino acids.